This is a list of T cell receptor beta chains from one sample in a study of cytomegalovirus exposure and HLA in healthy donors. Produced via immunoSEQ multiplex PCR; TCRdb's table is partial and in-frame only. This table holds 100,000 to 150,000 clones, around three quarters found once. The sequenced sample consisted of PBMCs. All receptors come from a male donor in good health and CMV-seropositive. Each CDR3 is given with its conserved first and last residue. Each record gives: J gene, clone size, V gene, CDR3 length, D gene, CDR3 protein, CDR3 DNA. The D gene is left open where the match is weak. Rows may omit the clone size; those that give it use once, few, many or a size class.

>TRBJ1-1|.|TRBV5-1|13|TRBD1
CASRYRGTTEAFF
TGCGCCAGCAGATACAGGGGGACCACTGAAGCTTTCTTT
>TRBJ2-1|few|TRBV5-1|15|.
CASSLFLAVDNEQFF
TGCGCCAGCAGCTTGTTCCTAGCTGTCGACAATGAGCAGTTCTTC
>TRBJ2-7|.|TRBV7-2|13|TRBD2
CASSRTSGYEQYF
TGTGCCAGCAGCCGGACTAGCGGATACGAGCAGTACTTC
>TRBJ2-1|few|TRBV4-2|16|TRBD2
CASSQDSGSSYNEQFF
TGTGCCAGCAGCCAAGATAGCGGGAGCTCCTACAATGAGCAGTTCTTC
>TRBJ2-7|.|TRBV7-9|17|TRBD1
CSSSPLQGSSRQYEQYF
TGTTCCAGCAGCCCCTTACAGGGGTCCTCCAGACAATACGAGCAGTACTTC
>TRBJ2-3|.|TRBV5-6|11|.
CASSLQDTQYF
TGTGCCAGCAGCTTGCAGGATACGCAGTATTTT
>TRBJ1-3|.|TRBV7-6|15|.
CASSSRHDLGNTIYF
TGTGCCAGCAGCTCCCGACACGACCTCGGAAACACCATATATTTT
>TRBJ2-7|.|TRBV2|14|TRBD1
CASSATGSIGEQYF
TGTGCCAGCAGTGCGACAGGGTCAATAGGCGAGCAGTACTTC
>TRBJ1-5|.|TRBV5-6|16|.
CASSLDSTRGNQPQHF
TGTGCCAGCAGCTTGGATTCAACGAGGGGCAATCAGCCCCAGCATTTT
>TRBJ2-7|.|TRBV10-2|14|TRBD1
CASSDSGGPKGQYF
TGCGCCAGCAGTGACTCAGGGGGCCCAAAGGGGCAGTACTTC
>TRBJ1-6|.|TRBV18|17|TRBD1
CASSVRDRLSHGSPLHF
TGTGCCAGCTCAGTACGGGACAGGCTTAGCCATGGTTCACCCCTCCACTTT
>TRBJ2-7|.|TRBV28|14|.
CASSFLGRTYEQYF
TGTGCCAGCAGTTTTCTTGGCAGGACCTACGAGCAGTACTTC
>TRBJ2-1|once|TRBV27|17|TRBD2
CASRPRPGTSVYNEQFF
TGTGCCAGCAGACCACGACCCGGGACTAGCGTGTACAATGAGCAGTTCTTC
>TRBJ2-4|.|TRBV7-9|15|.
CASSLGGRAKNIQYF
TGTGCCAGCAGCTTAGGGGGGAGGGCCAAAAACATTCAGTACTTC
>TRBJ1-3|.|TRBV7-9|13|.
CASSQGGENTIYF
TGTGCCAGCAGCCAAGGGGGGGAAAACACCATATATTTT
>TRBJ2-7|few|TRBV29-1|13|TRBD1
CSAGTGRTYEQYF
TGCAGCGCCGGGACAGGGCGTACCTACGAGCAGTACTTC
>TRBJ1-5|.|TRBV7-2|15|.
CASSLAGTTRQPQHF
TGTGCCAGCAGCTTAGCGGGGACAACGCGTCAGCCCCAGCATTTT
>TRBJ1-2|.|TRBV28|15|TRBD1
CASSFRTGRVYGYTF
TGTGCCAGCAGTTTCAGGACAGGGCGGGTCTATGGCTACACCTTC
>TRBJ2-3|few|TRBV7-9|12|TRBD1
CASSLSGQTQYF
TGTGCCAGCAGCCTGTCGGGACAGACGCAGTATTTT
>TRBJ2-7|once|TRBV5-1|13|.
CASSLSRGSEQYF
TGCGCCAGCAGCTTGTCAAGGGGAAGCGAGCAGTACTTC
>TRBJ1-2|.|TRBV5-1|13|.
CASSLDRVGGYTF
TGCGCCAGCAGCTTGGACAGGGTAGGGGGCTACACCTTC
>TRBJ2-2|.|TRBV19|14|TRBD2
CAVRRGENTGELFF
TGTGCCGTCAGACGGGGGGAAAACACCGGGGAGCTGTTTTTT
>TRBJ1-2|few|TRBV15|16|TRBD1
CATSRARTGSFDGYTF
TGTGCCACCAGCAGAGCCCGGACAGGGAGTTTCGATGGCTACACCTTC
>TRBJ2-7|.|TRBV18|18|TRBD2
CASSPLRLAGRISYEQYF
TGTGCCAGCTCACCATTAAGACTAGCGGGACGGATTTCCTACGAGCAGTACTTC
>TRBJ1-1|.|TRBV29-1|13|.
CSVGGGIGTEAFF
TGCAGCGTTGGGGGGGGGATAGGCACTGAAGCTTTCTTT
>TRBJ1-2|once|TRBV29-1|13|TRBD1
CSVHSDREYGYTF
TGCAGCGTTCACTCGGACAGGGAATATGGCTACACCTTC
>TRBJ2-1|.|TRBV5-1|15|TRBD2
CASSLLTSGGAISFF
TGCGCCAGCAGCTTGTTGACTAGCGGGGGGGCAATTTCCTTCTTC
>TRBJ1-3|.|TRBV28|16|.
CASSLSPPLSGNTIYF
TGTGCCAGCAGTTTATCCCCGCCACTCTCTGGAAACACCATATATTTT
>TRBJ2-7|.|TRBV5-1|16|TRBD1
CASSASPGGRAYEQYF
TGCGCCAGCAGCGCATCCCCAGGGGGCCGGGCCTACGAGCAGTACTTC
>TRBJ2-1|.|TRBV6-1|14|.
CASTYERVNNEQFF
TGTGCCAGCACCTACGAGAGGGTAAACAATGAGCAGTTCTTC
>TRBJ2-1|.|TRBV10-3|12|.
CAISEQYNEQFF
TGTGCCATCAGTGAGCAGTACAATGAGCAGTTCTTC
>TRBJ2-3|few|TRBV5-6|12|.
CASSEGLDTQYF
TGTGCCAGCAGCGAGGGTCTAGATACGCAGTATTTT
>TRBJ1-4|.|TRBV28|15|TRBD1
CASRPLDRDNEKLFF
TGTGCCAGCAGGCCCCTGGACAGGGACAATGAAAAACTGTTTTTT
>TRBJ2-5|.|TRBV12-5|14|TRBD1
CASGIGGRWETQYF
TGTGCTAGTGGTATAGGGGGCAGGTGGGAGACCCAGTACTTC
>TRBJ2-1|few|TRBV7-9|18|TRBD2
CASSTGTSGRLGYNEQFF
TGTGCCAGCAGCACCGGGACTAGCGGGAGGTTAGGCTACAATGAGCAGTTCTTC
>TRBJ1-2|.|TRBV28|15|.
CASSSQGHPNYGYTF
TGTGCCAGCAGTTCCCAGGGTCACCCTAACTATGGCTACACCTTC
>TRBJ1-1|.|TRBV5-1|14|.
CASSLDRLNTEAFF
TGCGCCAGCAGCTTGGACAGGTTGAACACTGAAGCTTTCTTT
>TRBJ2-5|.|TRBV4-2|15|.
CASSPEVLIQETQYF
TGTGCCAGCAGCCCAGAGGTCCTAATTCAAGAGACCCAGTACTTC
>TRBJ2-1|.|TRBV7-2|16|.
CASSVRGTKFYNEQFF
TGTGCCAGCAGCGTAAGGGGGACAAAATTCTACAATGAGCAGTTCTTC
>TRBJ2-1|.|TRBV29-1|16|TRBD2
CSVEGSSGVSYNEQFF
TGCAGCGTTGAGGGCTCTAGCGGGGTTTCCTACAATGAGCAGTTCTTC
>TRBJ1-2|.|TRBV19|15|TRBD1
CASSPTRDRGHGYTF
TGTGCCAGTAGTCCTACCCGGGACAGGGGGCATGGCTACACCTTC
>TRBJ2-5|.|TRBV5-1|15|TRBD2
CASSLLAGAQETQYF
TGCGCCAGCAGCTTGTTAGCGGGGGCGCAAGAGACCCAGTACTTC
>TRBJ2-3|.|TRBV9|16|TRBD2
CASSVSPRGGADTQYF
TGTGCCAGCAGCGTATCCCCGCGGGGGGGCGCAGATACGCAGTATTTT
>TRBJ2-2|few|TRBV6-6|15|TRBD1
CASSDGQGATGELFF
TGTGCCAGCAGCGATGGACAGGGGGCTACCGGGGAGCTGTTTTTT
>TRBJ2-3|.|TRBV5-1|14|.
CASSRSRVTDTQYF
TGCGCCAGCAGCCGATCCAGGGTAACAGATACGCAGTATTTT
>TRBJ2-2|few|TRBV11-3|15|TRBD2
CASSLDGGDTGELFF
TGTGCCAGCAGCTTAGATGGGGGGGACACCGGGGAGCTGTTTTTT
>TRBJ1-6|few|TRBV2|11|.
CASSPEKALHF
TGTGCCAGCAGTCCGGAGAAGGCCCTCCACTTT
>TRBJ1-1|.|TRBV27|16|.
CASSWGRTAYNTEAFF
TGTGCCAGCAGTTGGGGTCGGACAGCTTATAACACTGAAGCTTTCTTT